This TCR beta chain was obtained from a study of post-analysis software for immune sequencing data. Findings of the study overall: Higher frequency in patients than in controls was seen for about five TRBV segments, with TRBV5-6, TRBV5-1 and TRBV20-1 among them.

The CDR3 consists of 14 residues. Trimming took 6 bases from V and 4 from J, leaving 16 bases between them. Germline assignment: CDR1 DFQATT and CDR2 SNEGSKA (reference sequence). TCR beta cDNA libraries included unique molecular identifiers. Between 1 and 10 million T cells gave rise to about 450,000 cDNA molecules. Each CDR3 protein is one row after TCRdb ran MiXCR on the PCR reads. The sample holds 650,000 to 900,000 distinct CDR3 sequences; around 46% are singletons and the top ten take approximately 5%. About this clonotype: The target antigen is unknown.

Sequencing input: blood. The chain combines TRBV20-1 with TRBJ2-4, with D perhaps TRBD1 (5 bases). This clonotype was sampled from a girl aged 5-17 years with multiple sclerosis. The CDR3 nucleotides are TGCAGTGCCCCCGGCCGGGCAGGGAAAAACATTCAGTACTTC. Protein sequence: CSAPGRAGKNIQYF.